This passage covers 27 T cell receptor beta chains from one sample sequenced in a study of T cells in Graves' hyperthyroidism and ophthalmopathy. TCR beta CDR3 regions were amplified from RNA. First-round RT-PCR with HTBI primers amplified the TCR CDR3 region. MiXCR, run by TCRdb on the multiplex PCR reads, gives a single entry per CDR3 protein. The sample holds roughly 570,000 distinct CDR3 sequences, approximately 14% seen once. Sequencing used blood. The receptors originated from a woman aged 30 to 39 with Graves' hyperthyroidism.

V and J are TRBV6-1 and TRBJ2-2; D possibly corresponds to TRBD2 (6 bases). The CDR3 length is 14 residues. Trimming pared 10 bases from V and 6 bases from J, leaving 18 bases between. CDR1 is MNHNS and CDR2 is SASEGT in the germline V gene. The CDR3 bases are TGTGCCATCACCCGAGGAGGGGCTCCCGGGGAGCTGTTTTTT. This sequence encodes CAITRGGAPGELFF.

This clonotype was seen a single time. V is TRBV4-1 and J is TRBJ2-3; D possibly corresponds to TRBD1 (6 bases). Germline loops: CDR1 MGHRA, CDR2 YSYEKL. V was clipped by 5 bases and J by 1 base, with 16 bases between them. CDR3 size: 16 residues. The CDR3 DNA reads TGCGCCAGCAGCGCTCGGGACCCAGGGGGCACAGATACGCAGTATTTT. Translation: CASSARDPGGTDTQYF.

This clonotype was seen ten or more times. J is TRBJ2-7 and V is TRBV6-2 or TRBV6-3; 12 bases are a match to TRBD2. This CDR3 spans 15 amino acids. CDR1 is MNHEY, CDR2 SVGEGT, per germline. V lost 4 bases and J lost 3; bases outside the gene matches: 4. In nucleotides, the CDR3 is TGTGCCAGCAGTTTCGGGACTAGCGGGCTCTACGAGCAGTACTTC. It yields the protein CASSFGTSGLYEQYF.

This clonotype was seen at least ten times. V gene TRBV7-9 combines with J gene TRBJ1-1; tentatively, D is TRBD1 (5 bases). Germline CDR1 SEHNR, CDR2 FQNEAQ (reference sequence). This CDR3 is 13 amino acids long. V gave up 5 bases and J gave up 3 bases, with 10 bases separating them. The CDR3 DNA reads TGTGCCAGCAGCCCAAGGGGAGACACTGAAGCTTTCTTT. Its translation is CASSPRGDTEAFF.

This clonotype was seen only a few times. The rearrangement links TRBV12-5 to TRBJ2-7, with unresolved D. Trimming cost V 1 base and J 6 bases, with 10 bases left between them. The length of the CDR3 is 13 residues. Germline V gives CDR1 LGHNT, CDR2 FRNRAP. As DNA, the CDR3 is TGTGCTAGTGGTTTGGGGGCCCCCCTCGAGCAGTACTTC. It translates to CASGLGAPLEQYF. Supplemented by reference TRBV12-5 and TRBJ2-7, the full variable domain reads DARVTQTPRHKVTEMGQEVTMRCQPILGHNTVFWYRQTMMQGLELLAYFRNRAPLDDSGMPKDRFSAEMPDATLATLKIQPSEPRDSAVYFCASGLGAPLEQYFGPGTRLTVT.

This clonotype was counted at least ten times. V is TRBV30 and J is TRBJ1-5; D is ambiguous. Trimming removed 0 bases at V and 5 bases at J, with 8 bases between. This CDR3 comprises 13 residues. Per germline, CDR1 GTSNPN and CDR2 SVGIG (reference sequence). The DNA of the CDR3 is TGTGCCTGGAGTGTAACTGGGGATCAGCCCCAGCATTTT. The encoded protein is CAWSVTGDQPQHF.

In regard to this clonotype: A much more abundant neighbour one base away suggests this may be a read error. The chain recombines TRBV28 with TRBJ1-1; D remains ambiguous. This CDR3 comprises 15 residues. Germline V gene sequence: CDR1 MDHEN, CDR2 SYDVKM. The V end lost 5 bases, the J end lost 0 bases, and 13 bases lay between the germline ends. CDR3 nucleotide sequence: TGTGCCAGCAGTGCACTGGCAGGTATGAACACTGAAGCTTTCTTT. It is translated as CASSALAGMNTEAFF.

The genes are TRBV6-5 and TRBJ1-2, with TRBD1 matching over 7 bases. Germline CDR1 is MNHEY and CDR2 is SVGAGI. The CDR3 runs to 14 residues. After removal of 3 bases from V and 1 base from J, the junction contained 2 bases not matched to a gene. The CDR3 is CASSYDRDNYGYTF. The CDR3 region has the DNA TGTGCCAGCAGTTATGACAGGGATAACTATGGCTACACCTTC.

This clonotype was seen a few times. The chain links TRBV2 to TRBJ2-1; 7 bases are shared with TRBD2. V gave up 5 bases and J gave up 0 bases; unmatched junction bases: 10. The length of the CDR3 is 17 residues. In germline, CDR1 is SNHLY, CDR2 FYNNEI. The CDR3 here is CASSKITSASSYNEQFF. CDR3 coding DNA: TGTGCCAGCAGTAAAATCACTAGCGCGAGCTCCTACAATGAGCAGTTCTTC.

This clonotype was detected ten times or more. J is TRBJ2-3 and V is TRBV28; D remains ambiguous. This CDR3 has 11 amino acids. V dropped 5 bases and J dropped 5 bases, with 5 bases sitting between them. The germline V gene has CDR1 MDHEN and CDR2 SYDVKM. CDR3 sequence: CASSQIDTQYF. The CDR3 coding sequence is TGTGCCAGCAGTCAAATAGATACGCAGTATTTT.

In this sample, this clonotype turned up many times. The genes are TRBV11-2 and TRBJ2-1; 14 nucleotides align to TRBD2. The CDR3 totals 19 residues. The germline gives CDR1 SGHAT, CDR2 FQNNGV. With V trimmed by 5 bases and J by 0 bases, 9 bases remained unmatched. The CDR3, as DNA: TGTGCCAGCAGCACGGGACTAGCGGGGGTGACAGACTCCTACAATGAGCAGTTCTTC. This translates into CASSTGLAGVTDSYNEQFF.

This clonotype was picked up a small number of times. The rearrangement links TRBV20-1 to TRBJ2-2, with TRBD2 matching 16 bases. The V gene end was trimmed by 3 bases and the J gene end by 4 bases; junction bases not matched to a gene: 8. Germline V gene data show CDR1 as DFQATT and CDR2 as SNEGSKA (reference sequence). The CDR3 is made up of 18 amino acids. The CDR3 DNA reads TGCAGTGCTAGGGCCGGGACTAGCGGGAGGGCCCGCACCGGGGAGCTGTTTTTT. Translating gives CSARAGTSGRARTGELFF.

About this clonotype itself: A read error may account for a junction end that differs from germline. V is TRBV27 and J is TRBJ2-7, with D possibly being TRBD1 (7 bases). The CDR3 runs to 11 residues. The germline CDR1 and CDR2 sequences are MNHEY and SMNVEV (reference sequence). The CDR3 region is CTSRGAYEQYF. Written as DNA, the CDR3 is TGTACCAGCAGGGGGGCCTACGAGCAGTACTTC.

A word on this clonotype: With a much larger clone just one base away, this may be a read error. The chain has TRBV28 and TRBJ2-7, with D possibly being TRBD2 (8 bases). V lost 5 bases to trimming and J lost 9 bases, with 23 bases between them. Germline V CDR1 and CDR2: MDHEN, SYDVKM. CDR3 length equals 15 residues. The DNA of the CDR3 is TGTGCCAGCAGTCCTCGGACTAGCACAGGGGAGGGGCAGTACTTC. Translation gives CASSPRTSTGEGQYF.

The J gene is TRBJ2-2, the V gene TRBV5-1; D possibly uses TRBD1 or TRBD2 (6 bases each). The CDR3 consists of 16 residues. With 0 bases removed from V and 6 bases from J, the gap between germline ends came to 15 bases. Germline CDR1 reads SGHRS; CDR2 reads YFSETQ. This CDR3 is CASSLEGGNYAGELFF. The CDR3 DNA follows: TGCGCCAGCAGCTTGGAGGGGGGTAACTACGCCGGGGAGCTGTTTTTT.

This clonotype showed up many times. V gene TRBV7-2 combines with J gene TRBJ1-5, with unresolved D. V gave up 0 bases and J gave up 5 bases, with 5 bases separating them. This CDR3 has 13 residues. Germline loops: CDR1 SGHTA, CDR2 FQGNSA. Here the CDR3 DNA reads TGTGCCAGCAGCTTAGCCGCATATCAGCCCCAGCATTTT. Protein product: CASSLAAYQPQHF.

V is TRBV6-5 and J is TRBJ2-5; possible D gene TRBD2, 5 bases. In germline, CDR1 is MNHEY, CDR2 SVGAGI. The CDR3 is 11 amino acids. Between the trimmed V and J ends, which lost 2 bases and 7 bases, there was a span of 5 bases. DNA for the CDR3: TGTGCCAGCAGTTACCGGGGGACCCAGTACTTC. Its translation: CASSYRGTQYF.

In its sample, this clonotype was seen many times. The CDR3 region has the DNA TGTGCCAGCATTAACCTAGCGGGAGGGTACGAGCAGTACTTC. Protein: CASINLAGGYEQYF. The rearrangement links TRBV6-1 to TRBJ2-7; TRBD2 agrees at 12 bases. The germline gives CDR1 MNHNS, CDR2 SASEGT. V shed 7 bases and J 4 bases; nucleotides not matched to a gene: 5. The CDR3 is made up of 14 amino acids.

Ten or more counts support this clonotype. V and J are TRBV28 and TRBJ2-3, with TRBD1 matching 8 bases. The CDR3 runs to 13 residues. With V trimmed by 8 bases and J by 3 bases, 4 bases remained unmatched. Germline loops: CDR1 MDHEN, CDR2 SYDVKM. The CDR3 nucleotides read TGTGCCAGCGTACGACAGGGGACAGATACGCAGTATTTT. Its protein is CASVRQGTDTQYF.

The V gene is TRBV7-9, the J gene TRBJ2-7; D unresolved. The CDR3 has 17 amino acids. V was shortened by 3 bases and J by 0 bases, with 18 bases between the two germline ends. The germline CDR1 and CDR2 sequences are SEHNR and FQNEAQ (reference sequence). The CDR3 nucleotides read TGTGCCAGCAGCTTTTTGCCTATCCAGAGCAACTCCTACGAGCAGTACTTC. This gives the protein CASSFLPIQSNSYEQYF.

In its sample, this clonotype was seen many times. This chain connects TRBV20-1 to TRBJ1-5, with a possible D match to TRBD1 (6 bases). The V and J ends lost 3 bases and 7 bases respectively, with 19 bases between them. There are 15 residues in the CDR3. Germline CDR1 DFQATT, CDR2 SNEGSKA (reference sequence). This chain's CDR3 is CSASQSGGRRQPQHF. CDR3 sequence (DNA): TGCAGTGCTAGTCAGTCGGGGGGCAGGCGACAGCCCCAGCATTTT.

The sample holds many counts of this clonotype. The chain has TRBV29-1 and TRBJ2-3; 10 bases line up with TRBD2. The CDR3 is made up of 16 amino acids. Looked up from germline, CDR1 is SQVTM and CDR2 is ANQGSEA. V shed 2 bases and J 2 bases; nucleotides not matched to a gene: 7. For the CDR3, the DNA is TGCAGCGTTGAATCGGCACTAGCGGGAATCACAGATACGCAGTATTTT. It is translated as CSVESALAGITDTQYF.

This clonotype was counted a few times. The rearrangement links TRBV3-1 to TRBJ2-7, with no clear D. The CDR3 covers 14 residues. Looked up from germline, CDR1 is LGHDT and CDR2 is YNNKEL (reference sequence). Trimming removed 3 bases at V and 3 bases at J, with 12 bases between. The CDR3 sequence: CASSHPRMGYEQYF. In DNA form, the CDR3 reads TGTGCCAGCAGCCACCCTAGGATGGGCTACGAGCAGTACTTC.

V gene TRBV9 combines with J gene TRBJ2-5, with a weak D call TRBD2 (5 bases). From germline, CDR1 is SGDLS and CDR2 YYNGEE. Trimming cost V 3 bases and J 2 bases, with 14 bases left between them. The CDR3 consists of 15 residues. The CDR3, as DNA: TGTGCCAGCAGCGCCGGAGGTAGCCAACAAGAGACCCAGTACTTC. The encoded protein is CASSAGGSQQETQYF.

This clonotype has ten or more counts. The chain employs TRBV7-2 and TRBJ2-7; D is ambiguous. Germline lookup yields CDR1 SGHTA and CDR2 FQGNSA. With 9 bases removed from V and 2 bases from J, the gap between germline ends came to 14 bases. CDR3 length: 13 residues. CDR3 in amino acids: CASTRVATYEQYF. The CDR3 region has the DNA TGTGCCAGTACAAGGGTTGCGACCTACGAGCAGTACTTC.

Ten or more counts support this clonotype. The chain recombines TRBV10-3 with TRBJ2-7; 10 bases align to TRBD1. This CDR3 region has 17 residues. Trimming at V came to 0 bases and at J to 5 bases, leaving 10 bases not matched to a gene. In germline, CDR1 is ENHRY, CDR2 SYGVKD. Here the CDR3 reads CAISESLSGTGVNEQYF. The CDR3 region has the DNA TGTGCCATCAGTGAGTCACTCAGTGGGACAGGGGTGAACGAGCAGTACTTC.

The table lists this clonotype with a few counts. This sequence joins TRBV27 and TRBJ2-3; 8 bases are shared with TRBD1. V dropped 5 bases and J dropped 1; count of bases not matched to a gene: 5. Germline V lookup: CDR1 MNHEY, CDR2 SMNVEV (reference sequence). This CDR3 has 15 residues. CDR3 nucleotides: TGTGCCAGCAGTGTGGACAGGGTTGGCACAGATACGCAGTATTTT. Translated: CASSVDRVGTDTQYF.